This TCR beta chain was captured by sequencing in a study of blood T cell repertoires in COVID-19. Overall study context: T cells, B-cell-depleted T cells, or PBMCs provided the cDNA or gDNA that served as material.

The CDR3 has 13 amino acids. Germline CDR1 and CDR2: MNHEY and SVGAGI. V was pared by 8 bases and J by 9 bases, with 20 bases between. Seattle researchers signed up patients amid active infection and tracked them longitudinally. Per the authors' pipeline: Amplified reference gene primers provided the basis for estimating nucleated cell counts. The assay was immunoSEQ multiplex PCR, and TCRdb's table has in-frame clones only and misses some. The DNA gave D and trimming, while V, J and clone size come from that table. The profile covers some 180,000 clones, with roughly 79% appearing a single time and around 10% taken by the ten largest.

The sequenced sample consisted of peripheral blood. The rearrangement uses TRBV6-5 and TRBJ2-7; D perhaps matches TRBD1 (5 bases). The clonotype comes from a woman between 40 and 50 years old with COVID-19, enrolled during active disease. The CDR3 here is CASLLGASLGQYF. DNA of the CDR3: TGTGCCAGCCTTTTAGGGGCATCGCTGGGGCAGTACTTC.